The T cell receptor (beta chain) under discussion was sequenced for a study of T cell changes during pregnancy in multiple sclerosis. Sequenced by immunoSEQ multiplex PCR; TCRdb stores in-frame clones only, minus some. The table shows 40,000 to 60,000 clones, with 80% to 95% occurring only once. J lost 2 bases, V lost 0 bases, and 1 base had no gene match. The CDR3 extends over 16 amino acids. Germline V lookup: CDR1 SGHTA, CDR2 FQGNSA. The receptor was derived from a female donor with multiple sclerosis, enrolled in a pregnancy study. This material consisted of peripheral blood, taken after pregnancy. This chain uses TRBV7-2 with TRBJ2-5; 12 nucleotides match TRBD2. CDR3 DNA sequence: TGTGCCAGCAGCTTAGCAGGACTAGCGGGACAAGAGACCCAGTACTTC. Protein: CASSLAGLAGQETQYF.